This T cell receptor (beta chain) stems from a study of OX40 agonist ivuxolimab in advanced cancers. Study details: Administration of intravenous ivuxolimab to patients occurred every 2 weeks at 0.01 to 10 mg/kg. Aged roughly 20 to 85 with a mean of about 63 years, they were less than 90% male.

The CDR3 consists of 12 residues. V was trimmed by 5 bases and J by 7 bases, leaving 14 bases between them. CDR1 is GTSNPN and CDR2 is SVGIG in the germline V gene (reference sequence). Assay used: immunoSEQ multiplex PCR; TCRdb lists only in-frame clones, some missing. The top ten clones hold less than 2.5% of a sample with tens of thousands of clones, about 86% of them seen once. Enrollment shut out patients with autoimmune disease history or systemic immunosuppression. The chain is built from TRBV30 and TRBJ1-2, with D possibly matching TRBD1 (5 bases). This TCR derives from an adult with an advanced solid tumor such as melanoma, head and neck, liver or kidney cancer. The input for sequencing was CD4+ or CD8+ T cells sorted from blood, taken in a trial of the OX40 agonist ivuxolimab. The CDR3 loop reads CAWGRESAGYTF. CDR3 nucleotide sequence: TGTGCCTGGGGCAGGGAGTCGGCTGGCTACACCTTC. The full variable domain, completed using reference TRBV30 and TRBJ1-2, is SQTIHQWPATLVQPVGSPLSLECTVEGTSNPNLYWYRQAAGRGLQLLFYSVGIGQISSEVPQNLSASRPQDRQFILSSKKLLLSDSGFYLCAWGRESAGYTFGSGTRLTVV.